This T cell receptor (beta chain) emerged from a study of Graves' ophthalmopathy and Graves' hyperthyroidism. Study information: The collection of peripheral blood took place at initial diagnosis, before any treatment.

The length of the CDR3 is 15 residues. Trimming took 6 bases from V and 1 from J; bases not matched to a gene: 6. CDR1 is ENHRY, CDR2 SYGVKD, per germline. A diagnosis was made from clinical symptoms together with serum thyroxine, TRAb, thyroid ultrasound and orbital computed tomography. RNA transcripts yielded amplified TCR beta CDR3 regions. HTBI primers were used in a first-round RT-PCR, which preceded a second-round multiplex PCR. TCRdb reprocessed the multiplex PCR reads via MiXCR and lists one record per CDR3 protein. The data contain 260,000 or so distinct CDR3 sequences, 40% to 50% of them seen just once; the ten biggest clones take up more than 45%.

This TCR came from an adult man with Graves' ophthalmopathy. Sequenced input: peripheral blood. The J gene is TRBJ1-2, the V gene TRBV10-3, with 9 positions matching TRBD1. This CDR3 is CAIRRDRADNYGYTF. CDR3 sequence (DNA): TGTGCCATCAGGCGGGACAGGGCGGATAACTATGGCTACACCTTC.